These T cell receptor beta chains were read from a single sample in a study of blood T cell repertoires in COVID-19. Profiled with immunoSEQ multiplex PCR; TCRdb holds only in-frame clones, not every one. Found here are 350,000 to 450,000 clones, around 89% of them singletons; the top ten hold roughly 1.4%. Sample: peripheral blood. These TCRs come from a middle-aged woman with COVID-19, enrolled during active disease. The CDR3 runs from the conserved cysteine through the conserved F or W. A D gene is named only where the DNA matches it firmly. Rows may omit the clone size; those that give it use once, few, many or a size class.

NA,TRBJ1-2,TRBV12-5,TRBD1,TGTGCTAGTGGTTTTTGGACAGGGGGCTCTAGTGGCTACACCTTC,CASGFWTGGSSGYTF
NA,TRBJ2-1,TRBV5-5,TRBD2,TGTGCCAGCAGCCCTTCTGTAGCGGGGGGCCAAAATGAGCAGTTCTTC,CASSPSVAGGQNEQFF
NA,TRBJ2-1,TRBV9,TRBD2,TGTGCCAGCAGCGTCACGGGACTAGCGGGCCCTGGGTACAATGAGCAGTTCTTC,CASSVTGLAGPGYNEQFF
NA,TRBJ2-3,TRBV2,TRBD1,TGTGCCAGCAGCGCGGGACAGGGGGGCACAGATACGCAGTATTTT,CASSAGQGGTDTQYF
NA,TRBJ1-5,TRBV12-3/TRBV12-4,NA,TGTGCCACCGCTGGGCAGCTGCATCAGCCCCAGCATTTT,CATAGQLHQPQHF
NA,TRBJ2-7,TRBV30,TRBD2,TGTGCCTGGAGTGTACCCGGACTAGCGGGAGGGATTGGATCCTACGAGCAGTACTTC,CAWSVPGLAGGIGSYEQYF
NA,TRBJ2-1,TRBV11-1,TRBD1,TGTGCCAGCAGCTTAGCGCCGGCAGGGGGTGGCAATGAGCAGTTCTTC,CASSLAPAGGGNEQFF
NA,TRBJ2-3,TRBV6-1,TRBD2,TGTGCCAGCAGTGCCCTAACCCAGATAGCGGGGCGGGGGAGCACAGATACGCAGTATTTT,CASSALTQIAGRGSTDTQYF
NA,TRBJ2-1,TRBV6-4,TRBD2,TGTGCCAGCAGTGTTTTAGCGGGGGTCTGGAATGAGCAGTTCTTC,CASSVLAGVWNEQFF
NA,TRBJ2-5,TRBV28,NA,TGTGCCAGCAGTCTGGGTGGGAGGACGGGGGTCGAGACCCAGTACTTC,CASSLGGRTGVETQYF
NA,TRBJ2-7,TRBV27,TRBD1,TGTGCCAGCAGTTATCAGGGACAGGATTATAGACACGAGCAGTACTTC,CASSYQGQDYRHEQYF
NA,TRBJ2-7,TRBV2,NA,TGTGCCAGCAGTGACGAGGACGAGCAGTACTTC,CASSDEDEQYF
NA,TRBJ2-1,TRBV4-3,TRBD1,TGCGCCAGCAGCCAAAGGGGGACAGGGGGCTCCTACAATGAGCAGTTCTTC,CASSQRGTGGSYNEQFF
NA,TRBJ1-1,TRBV7-3,TRBD1,TGTGCCAGCAGGGGACAGGGGCTAAACACTGAAGCTTTCTTT,CASRGQGLNTEAFF
NA,TRBJ1-2,TRBV27,NA,TGTGCCAGCAGTTTATCCCGCGACAGACACTATGGCTACACCTTC,CASSLSRDRHYGYTF
NA,TRBJ1-4,TRBV5-1,TRBD1,TGCGCCAGCAGCTGGACAGGCGGGAATGAAAAACTGTTTTTT,CASSWTGGNEKLFF
once,TRBJ1-1,TRBV5-6,TRBD1,TGTGCCAGCAGCCATCCTGGGACAGGGGGGATTAGAGGCACTGAAGCTTTCTTT,CASSHPGTGGIRGTEAFF
NA,TRBJ1-3,TRBV7-2,TRBD1,TGTGCCAGCAGCTTAGCGGGCGGGACAGGGGGCATCTCTGGAAACACCATATATTTT,CASSLAGGTGGISGNTIYF
NA,TRBJ2-1,TRBV19,TRBD2,TGTGCCAGTAGTGGAGTAGCGGGGGCCAATGAGCAGTTCTTC,CASSGVAGANEQFF
NA,TRBJ1-5,TRBV28,NA,TGTGCCAGCAGGTACGGGTCTTATAGCAATCAGCCCCAGCATTTT,CASRYGSYSNQPQHF
NA,TRBJ2-1,TRBV19,TRBD2,TGTGCCAGCGGGACTAGCGGGTACAATGAGCAGTTCTTC,CASGTSGYNEQFF
NA,TRBJ1-5,TRBV2,NA,TGTGCCAGCACCCAAGACAGTGGCGGCAATCAGCCCCAGCATTTT,CASTQDSGGNQPQHF
NA,TRBJ2-5,TRBV6-2/TRBV6-3,TRBD1,TGTGCCAGCAGTCTCGGACAGGGGCTAAAGACCCAGTACTTC,CASSLGQGLKTQYF
NA,TRBJ2-3,TRBV28,NA,TGTGCCAGCAGTACAAAACAGGGTTGGACAGATACGCAGTATTTT,CASSTKQGWTDTQYF
NA,TRBJ1-2,TRBV25-1,NA,TGTGCCAGCAGTGAATGGCCCTATGGCTACACCTTC,CASSEWPYGYTF
NA,TRBJ1-6,TRBV27,NA,TGTGCCAGCAGTTTAGAGAGTTACTCGAATTCACCCCTCCACTTT,CASSLESYSNSPLHF
NA,TRBJ2-2,TRBV5-4,TRBD2,TGTGCCAGCAGCCCTCGGAGCGGGGGGGTCGGATTCACCGGGGAGCTGTTTTTT,CASSPRSGGVGFTGELFF